Sequencing of this T cell receptor (beta chain) was carried out in a study of blood T cell repertoires in COVID-19. For the study at large: T cells, B-cell-depleted T cells, or PBMCs provided the cDNA or gDNA that served as material.

In germline, CDR1 is SGHTA, CDR2 FQGNSA. The CDR3 is 13 amino acids. The V gene end was trimmed by 6 bases and the J gene end by 4 bases; junction bases not matched to a gene: 3. Source study methods: Using reference gene primer amplification, nucleated cell counts were estimated. Measured with immunoSEQ multiplex PCR; TCRdb has only the in-frame clones, and not every one. V and J calls and clone size are copied from that table; D and trimming were computed from the DNA. The sample contains around 78,000 clones, 80% to 90% of which appear only once. The sequencing input was peripheral blood. This sequence originates from a man over 45 with active COVID-19. V is TRBV7-2 and J is TRBJ2-7, with 10 bases matching TRBD1. The CDR3 DNA follows: TGTGCCAGCAGAGGACAGGGGGTTTACGAGCAGTACTTC. Its protein is CASRGQGVYEQYF.